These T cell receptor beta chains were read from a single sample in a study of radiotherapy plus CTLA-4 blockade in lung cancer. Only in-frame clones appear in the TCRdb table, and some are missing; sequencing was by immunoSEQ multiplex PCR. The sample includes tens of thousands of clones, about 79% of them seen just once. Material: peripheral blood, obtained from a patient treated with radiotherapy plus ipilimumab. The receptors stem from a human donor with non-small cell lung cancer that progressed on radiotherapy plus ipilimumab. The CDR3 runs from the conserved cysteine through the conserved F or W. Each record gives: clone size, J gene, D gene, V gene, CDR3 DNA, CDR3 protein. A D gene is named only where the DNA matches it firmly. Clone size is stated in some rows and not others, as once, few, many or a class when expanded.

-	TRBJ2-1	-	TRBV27	TGTGCCAGCAGGGGTTCCTACAATGAGCAGTTCTTC	CASRGSYNEQFF
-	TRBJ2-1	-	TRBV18	TGTGCCAGCTCACCACCCAGCCGCTCCTACAATGAGCAGTTCTTC	CASSPPSRSYNEQFF
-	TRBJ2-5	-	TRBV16	TGTGCCAGCAGCCCCGACGGGACCCAGTACTTC	CASSPDGTQYF
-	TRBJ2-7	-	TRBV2	TGTGCCAGCAGTGAAGGGGCCCCCACCTACGAGCAGTACTTC	CASSEGAPTYEQYF
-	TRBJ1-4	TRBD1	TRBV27	TGTGCCAGCAAATCACCGGGACAGGGAGGCGAAAAACTGTTTTTT	CASKSPGQGGEKLFF
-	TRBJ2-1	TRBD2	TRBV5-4	TGTGCCAGCAGCTCAAGGACTAGCACCTACAATGAGCAGTTCTTC	CASSSRTSTYNEQFF
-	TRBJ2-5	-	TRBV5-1	TGCGCCAGCAGACCGGGGCAGGTGCCAGAGACCCAGTACTTC	CASRPGQVPETQYF
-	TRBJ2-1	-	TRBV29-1	TGCAGCGTTTCTCCAATCGGATTAGGTGAGCAGTTCTTC	CSVSPIGLGEQFF
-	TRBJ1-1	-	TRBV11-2	TGTGCCAGCAGCTTATTAGCAGGTACGAACACTGAAGCTTTCTTT	CASSLLAGTNTEAFF
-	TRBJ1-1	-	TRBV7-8	TGTGCCAGCAGCCTACAGACCCGGGACACTGAAGCTTTCTTT	CASSLQTRDTEAFF
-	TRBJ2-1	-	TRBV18	TGTGCCAGCTCACCAACAGGGTACAATGAGCAGTTCTTC	CASSPTGYNEQFF
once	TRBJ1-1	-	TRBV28	TGTGCCAGCAGTCCTCGTGGGGCTCGGAACACTGAAGCTTTCTTT	CASSPRGARNTEAFF
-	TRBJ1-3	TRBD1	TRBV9	TGTGCCAGCAGCGCGCGGGACAGGGGAAGCTCTGGAAACACCATATATTTT	CASSARDRGSSGNTIYF
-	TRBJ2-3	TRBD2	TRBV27	TGTGCCAGCACCCACCTAGCGGGAGTCTCAGATACGCAGTATTTT	CASTHLAGVSDTQYF
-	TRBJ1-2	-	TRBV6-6	TGTGCCAGCAGCCGGGGCTATGCGCCTAACTATGGCTACACCTTC	CASSRGYAPNYGYTF
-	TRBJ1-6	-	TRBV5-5	TGTGCCAGCAGTTTGAAACAGGGCGAGGAGTCCTATAATTCACCCCTCCACTTT	CASSLKQGEESYNSPLHF
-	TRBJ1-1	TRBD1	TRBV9	TGTGCCAGCAGCGTAGGGGACAGGGTAGGATTGAACACTGAAGCTTTCTTT	CASSVGDRVGLNTEAFF
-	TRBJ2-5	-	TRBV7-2	TGTGCCAGCAGCTTATCTCACTACATCCAAGAGACCCAGTACTTC	CASSLSHYIQETQYF
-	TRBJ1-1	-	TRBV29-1	TGCAGCGTTGAAGATGCGGTCCTTGAAGCTTTCTTT	CSVEDAVLEAFF
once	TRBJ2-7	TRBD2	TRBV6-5	TGTGCCAGCAGCTCCTTGAGCGGGGCGTCCTACGAGCAGTACTTC	CASSSLSGASYEQYF
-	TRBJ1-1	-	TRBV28	TGTGCCAGCAGTTTATTGGCTGAAGCTTTCTTT	CASSLLAEAFF
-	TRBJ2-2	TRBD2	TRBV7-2	TGTGCCAGCAGCGTCGGGACTAGCGGGAGAAGGTTGGGCGGGGAGCTGTTTTTT	CASSVGTSGRRLGGELFF
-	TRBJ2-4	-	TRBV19	TGTGCCAGTAGTATAGCGGTTGGGGGCGAAGCCAAAAACATTCAGTACTTC	CASSIAVGGEAKNIQYF
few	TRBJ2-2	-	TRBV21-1	TGTGCCAGCAGCAAAGGACCCTGCCTGTCCGGGGAGCTGTTTTTT	CASSKGPCLSGELFF
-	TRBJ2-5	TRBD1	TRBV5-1	TGCGCCAGCAGCTTGGACAGGGGGCCAGGGACCCAGTACTTC	CASSLDRGPGTQYF
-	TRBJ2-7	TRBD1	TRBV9	TGTGCCAGCAGCTCAGGACAGGGGGGAAATTACGAGCAGTACTTC	CASSSGQGGNYEQYF
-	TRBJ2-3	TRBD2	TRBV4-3	TGCGCCAGCAGCCAAGATCCTAGCGGGGGCACAGATACGCAGTATTTT	CASSQDPSGGTDTQYF
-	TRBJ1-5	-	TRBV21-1	TGTGCCAGCAGCAAAGGGGAATGCAATCAGCCCCAGCATTTT	CASSKGECNQPQHF
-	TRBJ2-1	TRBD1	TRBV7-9	TGTGCCAGCAGCTTCGAGGACAGGGTACTGGGGAATGAGCAGTTCTTC	CASSFEDRVLGNEQFF
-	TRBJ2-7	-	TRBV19	TGTGCCAGTAGCCAACCCCTCGGCGGAACCTACGAGCAGTACTTC	CASSQPLGGTYEQYF
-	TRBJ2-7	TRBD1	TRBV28	TGTGCCAGCAGTTCACCCGGGGACAGCTTTTTCTCCTACGAGCAGTACTTC	CASSSPGDSFFSYEQYF
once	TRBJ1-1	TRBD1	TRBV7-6	TGTGCCAGCAGTAGCATCGGGACAGGGGGAAATGAAGCTTTCTTT	CASSSIGTGGNEAFF
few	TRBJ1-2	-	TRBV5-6	TGTGCCAGCAGCTTGGGCGGGACGGGGGTCTATGGCTACACCTTC	CASSLGGTGVYGYTF
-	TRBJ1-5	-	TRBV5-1	TGCGCCAGCAGCCCTGGGGGGCGAGGGCAACCCCAGCATTTT	CASSPGGRGQPQHF
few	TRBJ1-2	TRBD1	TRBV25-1	TGTGCCAGCAGTGGACAGGGGTATGGCTACACCTTC	CASSGQGYGYTF
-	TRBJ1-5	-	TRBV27	TGTGCCAGCAGTTCAGGATATCAGCCCCAGCATTTT	CASSSGYQPQHF
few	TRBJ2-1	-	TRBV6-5	TGTGCCAGCAGGAGGTCAGGGTCAGCCTACAATGAGCAGTTCTTC	CASRRSGSAYNEQFF
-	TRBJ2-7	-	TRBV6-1	TGTGCCAGCAGTGAAGCGGCGTTCAGCTCCTACGAGCAGTACTTC	CASSEAAFSSYEQYF